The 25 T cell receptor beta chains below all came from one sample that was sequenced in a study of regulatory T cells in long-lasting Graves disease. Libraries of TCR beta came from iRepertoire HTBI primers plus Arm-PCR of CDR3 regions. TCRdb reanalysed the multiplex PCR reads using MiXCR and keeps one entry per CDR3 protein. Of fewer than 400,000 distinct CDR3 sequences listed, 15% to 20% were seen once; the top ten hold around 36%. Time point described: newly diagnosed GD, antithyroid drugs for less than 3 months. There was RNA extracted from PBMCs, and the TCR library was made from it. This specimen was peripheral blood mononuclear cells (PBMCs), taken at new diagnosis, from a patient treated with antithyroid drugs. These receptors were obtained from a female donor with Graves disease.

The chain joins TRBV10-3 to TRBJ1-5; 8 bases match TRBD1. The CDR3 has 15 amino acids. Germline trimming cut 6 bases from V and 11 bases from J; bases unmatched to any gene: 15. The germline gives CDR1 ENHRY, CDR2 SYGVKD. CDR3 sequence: CAISDGTGAWGTQHF. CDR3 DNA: TGTGCCATCAGCGACGGGACAGGAGCCTGGGGGACCCAGCATTTT.

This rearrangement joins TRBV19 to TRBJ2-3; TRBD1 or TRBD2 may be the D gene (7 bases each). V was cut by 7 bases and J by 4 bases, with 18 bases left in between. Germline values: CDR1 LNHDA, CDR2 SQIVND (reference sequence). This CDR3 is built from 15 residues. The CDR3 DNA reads TGTGCCAGTACCAGGGGGAGGGCCTTCGCAGATACGCAGTATTTT. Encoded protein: CASTRGRAFADTQYF.

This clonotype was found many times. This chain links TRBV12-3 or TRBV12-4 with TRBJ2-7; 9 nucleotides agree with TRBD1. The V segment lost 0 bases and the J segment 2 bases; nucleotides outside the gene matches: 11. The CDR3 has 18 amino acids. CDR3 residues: CASSLALRGDRDPYEQYF. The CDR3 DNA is TGTGCCAGCAGTTTAGCGCTAAGGGGGGACAGGGACCCCTACGAGCAGTACTTC.

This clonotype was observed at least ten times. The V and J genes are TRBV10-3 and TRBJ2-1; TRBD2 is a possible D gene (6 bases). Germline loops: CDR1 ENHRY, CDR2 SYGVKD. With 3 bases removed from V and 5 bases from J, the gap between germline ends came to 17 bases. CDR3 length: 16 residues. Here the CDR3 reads CAISEGWVAVNNEQFF. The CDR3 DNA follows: TGTGCCATCAGTGAAGGGTGGGTAGCGGTTAACAATGAGCAGTTCTTC.

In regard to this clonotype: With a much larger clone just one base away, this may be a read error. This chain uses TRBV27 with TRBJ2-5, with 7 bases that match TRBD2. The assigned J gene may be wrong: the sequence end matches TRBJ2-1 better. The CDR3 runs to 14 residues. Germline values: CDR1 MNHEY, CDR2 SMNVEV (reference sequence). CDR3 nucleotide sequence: TGTGCCAGCAGTTTAACTAGCGCAACCTACGAGCAGTTCTTC. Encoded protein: CASSLTSATYEQFF.

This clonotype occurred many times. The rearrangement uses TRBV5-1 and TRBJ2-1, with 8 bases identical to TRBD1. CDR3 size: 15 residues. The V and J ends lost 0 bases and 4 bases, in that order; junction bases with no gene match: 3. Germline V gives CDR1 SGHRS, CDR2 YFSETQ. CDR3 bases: TGCGCCAGCAGCTTGGGCGACAGGGGATACAATGAGCAGTTCTTC. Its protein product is CASSLGDRGYNEQFF. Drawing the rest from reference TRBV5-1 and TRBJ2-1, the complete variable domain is KAGVTQTPRYLIKTRGQQVTLSCSPISGHRSVSWYQQTPGQGLQFLFEYFSETQRNKGNFPGRFSGRQFSNSRSEMNVSTLELGDSALYLCASSLGDRGYNEQFFGPGTRLTVL.

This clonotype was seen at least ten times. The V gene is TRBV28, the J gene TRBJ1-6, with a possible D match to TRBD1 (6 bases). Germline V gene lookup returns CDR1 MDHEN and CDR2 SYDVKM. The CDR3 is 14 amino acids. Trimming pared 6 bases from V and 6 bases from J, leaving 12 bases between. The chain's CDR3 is CASSDTGTNSPLHF. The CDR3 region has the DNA TGTGCCAGCAGCGATACAGGGACTAATTCACCCCTCCACTTT.

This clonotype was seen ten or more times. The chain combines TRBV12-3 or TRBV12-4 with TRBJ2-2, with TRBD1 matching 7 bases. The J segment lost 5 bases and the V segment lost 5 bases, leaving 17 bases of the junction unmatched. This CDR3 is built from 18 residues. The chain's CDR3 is CASSTQGWGTDGTGELFF. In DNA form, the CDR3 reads TGTGCCAGCAGTACCCAGGGGTGGGGGACAGATGGGACCGGGGAGCTGTTTTTT.

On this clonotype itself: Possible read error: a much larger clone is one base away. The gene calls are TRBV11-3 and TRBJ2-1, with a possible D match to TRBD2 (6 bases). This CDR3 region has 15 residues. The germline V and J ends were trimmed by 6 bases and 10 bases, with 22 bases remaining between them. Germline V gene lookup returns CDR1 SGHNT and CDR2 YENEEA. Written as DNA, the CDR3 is TGTGCCAGCAGTGAACGCGGGGCCAGGTCCTACGAGCAGTTCTTC. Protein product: CASSERGARSYEQFF. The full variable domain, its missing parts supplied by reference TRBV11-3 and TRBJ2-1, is EAGVVQSPRYKIIEKKQPVAFWCNPISGHNTLYWYLQNLGQGPELLIRYENEEAVDDSQLPKDRFSAERLKGVDSTLKIQPAELGDSAVYLCASSERGARSYEQFFGPGTRLTVL.

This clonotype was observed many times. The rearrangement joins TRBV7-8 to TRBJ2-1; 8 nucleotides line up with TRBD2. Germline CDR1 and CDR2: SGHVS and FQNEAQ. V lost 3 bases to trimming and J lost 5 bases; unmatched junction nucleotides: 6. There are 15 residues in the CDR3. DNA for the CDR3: TGTGCCAGCAGCTTCTGGACTAGCAGGAACAATGAGCAGTTCTTC. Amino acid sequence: CASSFWTSRNNEQFF.

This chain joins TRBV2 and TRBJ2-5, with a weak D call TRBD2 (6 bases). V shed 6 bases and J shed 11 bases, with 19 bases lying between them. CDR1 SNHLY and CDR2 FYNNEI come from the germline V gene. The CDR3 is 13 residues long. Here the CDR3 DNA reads TGTGCCAGCAGCCCCCGGGGGTACAATGAGCAGTACTTC. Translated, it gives CASSPRGYNEQYF.

The CDR3 is CSARGLAGVSEQFF. The CDR3 region has the DNA TGCAGTGCTAGAGGACTAGCGGGAGTGTCTGAGCAGTTCTTC. The rearrangement joins TRBV20-1 to TRBJ2-1; 12 nucleotides line up with TRBD2. J was trimmed by 9 bases and V by 1 base; bases with no gene match: 4. Looked up from germline, CDR1 is DFQATT and CDR2 is SNEGSKA (reference sequence). This CDR3 is 14 amino acids long.

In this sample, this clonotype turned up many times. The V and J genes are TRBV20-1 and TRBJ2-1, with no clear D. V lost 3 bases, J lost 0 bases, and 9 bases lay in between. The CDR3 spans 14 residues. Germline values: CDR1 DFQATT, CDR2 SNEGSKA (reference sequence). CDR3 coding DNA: TGCAGTGCTAGTCGCCGCAACTCCTACAATGAGCAGTTCTTC. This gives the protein CSASRRNSYNEQFF.

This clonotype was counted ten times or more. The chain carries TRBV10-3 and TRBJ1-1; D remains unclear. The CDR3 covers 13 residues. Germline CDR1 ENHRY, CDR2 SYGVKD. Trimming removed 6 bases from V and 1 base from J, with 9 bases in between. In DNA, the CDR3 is TGTGCCATCAGAGGCAGGACGAACACTGAAGCTTTCTTT. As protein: CAIRGRTNTEAFF.

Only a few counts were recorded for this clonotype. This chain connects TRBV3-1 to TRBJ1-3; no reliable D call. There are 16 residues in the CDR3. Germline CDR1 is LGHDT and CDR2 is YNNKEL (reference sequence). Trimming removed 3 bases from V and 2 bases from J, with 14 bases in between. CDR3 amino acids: CASSHAGSLAGNTIYF. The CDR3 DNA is TGTGCCAGCAGCCATGCTGGGTCCCTAGCTGGAAACACCATATATTTT.

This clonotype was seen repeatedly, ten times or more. The CDR3 DNA follows: TGTGCCAGCAGTCTACCTATCGGGGGGTCTGTAACCGCTGAAGCTTTCTTT. It codes for CASSLPIGGSVTAEAFF. The rearrangement joins TRBV28 to TRBJ1-1; TRBD1 might be the D (5 bases). The germline V gene has CDR1 MDHEN and CDR2 SYDVKM. This CDR3 is 17 amino acids long. V shed 5 bases and J shed 6 bases, with 25 bases lying between them.

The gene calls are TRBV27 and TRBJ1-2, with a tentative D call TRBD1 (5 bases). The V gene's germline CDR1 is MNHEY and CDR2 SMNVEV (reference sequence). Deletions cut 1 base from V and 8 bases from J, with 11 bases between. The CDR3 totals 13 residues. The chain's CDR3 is CASSLFAGRGYTF. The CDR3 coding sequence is TGTGCCAGCAGTTTATTTGCAGGGAGAGGCTACACCTTC.

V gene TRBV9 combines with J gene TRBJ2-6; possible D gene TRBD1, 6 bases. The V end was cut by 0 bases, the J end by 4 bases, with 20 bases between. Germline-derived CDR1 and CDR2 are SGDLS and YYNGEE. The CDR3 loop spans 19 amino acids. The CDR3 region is CASSVAPGTQIRGANVLTF. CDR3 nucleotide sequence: TGTGCCAGCAGCGTAGCACCCGGGACACAAATCCGGGGGGCCAACGTCCTGACTTTC.

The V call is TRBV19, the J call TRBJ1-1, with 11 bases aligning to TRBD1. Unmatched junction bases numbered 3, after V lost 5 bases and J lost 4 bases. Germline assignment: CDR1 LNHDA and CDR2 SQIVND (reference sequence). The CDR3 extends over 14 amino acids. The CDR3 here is CASSRTGGGTEAFF. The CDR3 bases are TGTGCCAGTAGTCGGACAGGGGGCGGCACTGAAGCTTTCTTT.

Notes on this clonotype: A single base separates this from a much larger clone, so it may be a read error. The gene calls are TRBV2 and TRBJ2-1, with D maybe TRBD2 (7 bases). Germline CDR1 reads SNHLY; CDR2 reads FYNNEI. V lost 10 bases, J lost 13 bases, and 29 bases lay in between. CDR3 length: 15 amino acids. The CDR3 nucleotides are TGTGCCACCCCCGGGGGCGGGAGAAGGGAGGAGACCCAGTTCTTC. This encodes CATPGGGRREETQFF.

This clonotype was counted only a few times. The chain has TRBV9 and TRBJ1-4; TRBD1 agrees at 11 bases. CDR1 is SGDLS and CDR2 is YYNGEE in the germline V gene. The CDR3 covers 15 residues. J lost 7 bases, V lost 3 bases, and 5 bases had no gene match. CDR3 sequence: CASSGGQGAGEKLFF. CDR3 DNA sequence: TGTGCCAGCAGCGGCGGACAGGGGGCAGGTGAAAAACTGTTTTTT.

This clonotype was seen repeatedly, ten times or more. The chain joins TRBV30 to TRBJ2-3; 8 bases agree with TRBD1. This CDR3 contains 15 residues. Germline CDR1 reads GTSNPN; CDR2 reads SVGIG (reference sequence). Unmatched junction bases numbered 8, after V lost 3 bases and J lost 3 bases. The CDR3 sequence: CAWREQGGKTDTQYF. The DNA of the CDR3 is TGTGCCTGGAGGGAACAGGGGGGAAAGACAGATACGCAGTATTTT.

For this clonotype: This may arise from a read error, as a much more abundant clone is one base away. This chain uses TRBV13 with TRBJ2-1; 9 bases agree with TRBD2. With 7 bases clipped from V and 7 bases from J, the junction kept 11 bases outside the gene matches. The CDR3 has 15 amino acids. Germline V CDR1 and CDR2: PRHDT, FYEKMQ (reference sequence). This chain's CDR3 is CASNTRASGVNEQFF. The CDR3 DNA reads TGTGCCAGCAACACTCGGGCTAGCGGGGTGAATGAGCAGTTCTTC.

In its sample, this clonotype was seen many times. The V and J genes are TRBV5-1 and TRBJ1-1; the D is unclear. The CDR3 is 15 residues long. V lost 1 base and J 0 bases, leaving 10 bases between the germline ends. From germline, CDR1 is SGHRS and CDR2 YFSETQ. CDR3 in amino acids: CASSLMSDLNTEAFF. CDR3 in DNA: TGCGCCAGCAGCTTGATGAGTGACCTGAACACTGAAGCTTTCTTT.

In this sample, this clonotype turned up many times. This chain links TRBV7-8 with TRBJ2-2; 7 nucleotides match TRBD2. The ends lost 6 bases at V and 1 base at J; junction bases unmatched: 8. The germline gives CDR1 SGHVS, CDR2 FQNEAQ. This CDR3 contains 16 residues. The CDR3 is CASSPTSEKNTGELFF. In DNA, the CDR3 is TGTGCCAGCAGTCCCACTAGCGAGAAGAACACCGGGGAGCTGTTTTTT.